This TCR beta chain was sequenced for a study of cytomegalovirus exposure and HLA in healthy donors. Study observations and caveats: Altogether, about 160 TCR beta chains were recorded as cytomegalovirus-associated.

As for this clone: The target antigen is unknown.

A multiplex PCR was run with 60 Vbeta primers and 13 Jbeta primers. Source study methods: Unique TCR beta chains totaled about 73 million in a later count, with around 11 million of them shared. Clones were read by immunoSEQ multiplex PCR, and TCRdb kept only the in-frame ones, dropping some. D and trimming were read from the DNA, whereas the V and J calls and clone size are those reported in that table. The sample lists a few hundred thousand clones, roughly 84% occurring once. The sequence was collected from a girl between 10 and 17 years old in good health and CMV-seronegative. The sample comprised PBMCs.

The CDR3 loop is CASRVVSGAEAFF. The CDR3 nucleotides are TGTGCCAGCAGAGTCGTTTCGGGTGCTGAAGCTTTCTTT. The rearrangement links TRBV25-1 to TRBJ1-1; D gene uncertain. The CDR3 sequence is 13 residues long. The ends were cut back, 6 bases at V and 6 bases at J, with 14 bases in the middle. Germline V gene data show CDR1 as MGHDK and CDR2 as SYGVNS.